Each of the 12 T cell receptor beta chains below was sequenced from the same sample in a study of cytomegalovirus exposure and HLA in healthy donors. The PCR ran on 60 Vbeta and 13 Jbeta primers. Generated by immunoSEQ multiplex PCR, the TCRdb table keeps only in-frame clones and is missing some. The data hold around 100,000 clones, with 85% to 90% observed a single time. The sample was PBMCs. These receptors were taken from a man aged 25 to 45 in good health and CMV-seronegative.

This clone was detected once. The rearrangement joins TRBV28 to TRBJ1-2; TRBD1 aligns across 7 bases. V was pared by 6 bases and J by 4 bases, with 17 bases of the junction left unmatched. This CDR3 has 17 amino acids. The germline gives CDR1 MDHEN, CDR2 SYDVKM. CDR3 amino acids: CASSLPAGDSSFYGYTF. The CDR3 coding sequence is TGTGCCAGCAGCCTCCCTGCCGGGGACAGTTCTTTCTATGGCTACACCTTC.

The chain combines TRBV11-3 with TRBJ2-1; TRBD1 is a possible D gene (6 bases). CDR3 length: 12 amino acids. Per germline, CDR1 SGHNT and CDR2 YENEEA. Trimming removed 3 bases at V and 12 bases at J, with 12 bases between. As DNA, the CDR3 is TGTGCCAGCAGCTTGAAGGACAGTATGCAGTTCTTC. It translates to CASSLKDSMQFF.

This chain joins TRBV6-5 and TRBJ2-7; 7 bases align to TRBD1. The CDR3 has 15 amino acids. Germline values: CDR1 MNHEY, CDR2 SVGAGI. Trimming at V came to 6 bases and at J to 3 bases, leaving 11 bases not matched to a gene. The CDR3 nucleotides read TGTGCCAGCAGCCTCTCAGGGACAGTAAACTACGAGCAGTACTTC. Residues: CASSLSGTVNYEQYF.

The CDR3 DNA follows: TGCGCCAGCAGCTTCTCCACGGGCACTGAAGCTTTCTTT. Translated: CASSFSTGTEAFF. The rearrangement links TRBV5-1 to TRBJ1-1; D is undetermined. Germline assignment: CDR1 SGHRS and CDR2 YFSETQ. The CDR3 covers 13 residues. The germline V and J ends were trimmed by 2 bases and 4 bases, with 9 bases remaining between them.

The chain is built from TRBV27 and TRBJ1-6; no definite D call. Per the germline V gene, CDR1 is MNHEY and CDR2 is SMNVEV (reference sequence). V was pared by 7 bases and J by 6 bases, with 10 bases between. CDR3 length: 13 residues. For the CDR3, the DNA is TGTGCCAGCATGGGAGTTGCTAATTCACCCCTCCACTTT. Translating gives CASMGVANSPLHF.

This clone has only one observation. This chain connects TRBV20-1 to TRBJ2-7; D might be TRBD2 (5 bases). Germline loops: CDR1 DFQATT, CDR2 SNEGSKA (reference sequence). The CDR3 spans 11 residues. The V end was cut by 5 bases, the J end by 6 bases, with 11 bases between. CDR3: CSASLDFEQYF. CDR3 nucleotides: TGCAGTGCTTCACTAGATTTCGAGCAGTACTTC.

This chain uses TRBV28 with TRBJ2-2; a possible D gene is TRBD1 (5 bases). Germline values: CDR1 MDHEN, CDR2 SYDVKM. V was cut by 6 bases and J by 6 bases, with 11 bases left in between. The CDR3 extends over 13 amino acids. In DNA, the CDR3 is TGTGCCAGCAGAAAGGACATCCCCGGGGAGCTGTTTTTT. Its translation is CASRKDIPGELFF.

This chain connects TRBV19 to TRBJ2-3, with D possibly matching TRBD1 (5 bases). V was clipped by 5 bases and J by 1 base, with 13 bases between them. This CDR3 region has 15 residues. CDR1 LNHDA and CDR2 SQIVND come from the germline V gene (reference sequence). CDR3 DNA sequence: TGTGCCAGTAGTCCCGCCCAGGGCCGCACAGATACGCAGTATTTT. The encoded protein is CASSPAQGRTDTQYF.

The chain couples TRBV27 to TRBJ2-1; tentatively, D is TRBD2 (6 bases). Trimming stripped 9 bases from V and 15 bases from J, with 21 bases between. From germline, CDR1 is MNHEY and CDR2 SMNVEV (reference sequence). The CDR3 length is 12 residues. CDR3 region: CARGFPGLLLFF. CDR3 bases: TGTGCCAGGGGTTTCCCGGGACTCCTTCTGTTCTTC.

This chain connects TRBV30 to TRBJ1-2, with D possibly matching TRBD1 (5 bases). V shed 4 bases and J shed 5 bases, with 11 bases lying between them. Per germline, CDR1 GTSNPN and CDR2 SVGIG (reference sequence). There are 12 residues in the CDR3. The CDR3 DNA reads TGTGCCTGGATGAAAGGGGATTATGGCTACACCTTC. Amino acids: CAWMKGDYGYTF.

The V and J genes are TRBV19 and TRBJ1-1; 12 positions agree with TRBD1. V dropped 2 bases and J dropped 4; count of bases not matched to a gene: 2. The CDR3 consists of 15 residues. Germline V lookup: CDR1 LNHDA, CDR2 SQIVND (reference sequence). The CDR3 sequence: CASSIKGQGATEAFF. CDR3 DNA sequence: TGTGCCAGTAGTATAAAGGGACAGGGGGCCACTGAAGCTTTCTTT.

The DNA for the CDR3 is TGTGCCAGCAGCTTATGGACAGTTAGCACAGATACGCAGTATTTT. Its translation: CASSLWTVSTDTQYF. This chain links TRBV5-4 with TRBJ2-3; tentative D call: TRBD1 (6 bases). Germline V CDR1 and CDR2: SGHNT, YYREEE (reference sequence). The CDR3 has 15 residues. Between the trimmed V and J ends, which lost 2 bases and 0 bases, there was a span of 10 bases.